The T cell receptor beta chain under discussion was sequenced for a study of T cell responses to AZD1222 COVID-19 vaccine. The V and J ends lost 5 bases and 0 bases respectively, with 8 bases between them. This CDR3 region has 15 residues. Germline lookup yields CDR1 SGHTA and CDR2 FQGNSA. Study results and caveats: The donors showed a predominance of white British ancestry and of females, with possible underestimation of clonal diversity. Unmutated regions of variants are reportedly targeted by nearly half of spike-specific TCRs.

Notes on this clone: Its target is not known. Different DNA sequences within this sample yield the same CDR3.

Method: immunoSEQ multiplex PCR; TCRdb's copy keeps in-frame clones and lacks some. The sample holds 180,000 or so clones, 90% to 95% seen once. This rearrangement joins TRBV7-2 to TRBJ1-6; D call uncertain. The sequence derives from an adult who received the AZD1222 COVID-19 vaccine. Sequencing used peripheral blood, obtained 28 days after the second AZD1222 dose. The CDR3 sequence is CASSVQSSYNSPLHF. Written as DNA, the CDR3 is TGTGCCAGCAGCGTTCAGAGCTCCTATAATTCACCCCTCCACTTT.